This entry lists 21 T cell receptor beta chains sequenced from one sample in a study of blood T cell repertoires in COVID-19. Libraries were prepared by immunoSEQ multiplex PCR; TCRdb keeps only in-frame clonotypes and omits some of them. The sample shows 200,000 to 250,000 clones, about 84% of them seen only once. The sequencing input was PBMCs or T cells enriched from blood (not recorded which). These receptor sequences come from a man between 60 and 70 years old who had recovered from COVID-19.

A word on this clone: Relative to the germline gene, one junction end is altered; a read error may explain this. The chain has TRBV5-1 and TRBJ1-1; D not certain. Germline lookup yields CDR1 SGHRS and CDR2 YFSETQ. The CDR3 consists of 13 residues. CDR3: CASSLFQNAEAFF. DNA of the CDR3: TGCGCCAGCAGCTTGTTTCAGAACGCTGAAGCTTTCTTT.

V usage is TRBV29-1 and J usage is TRBJ2-7; D perhaps matches TRBD1 (5 bases). CDR1 and CDR2 (germline): SQVTM, ANQGSEA. V was pared by 6 bases and J by 7 bases, with 19 bases between. The length of the CDR3 is 13 residues. The CDR3 sequence is CSVAQASAVEQYF. CDR3 coding DNA: TGCAGCGTAGCACAGGCCTCGGCGGTGGAGCAGTACTTC.

This rearrangement joins TRBV7-2 to TRBJ2-2, with D perhaps matching TRBD2 (7 bases). The CDR3 runs 16 residues. The germline CDR1 and CDR2 sequences are SGHTA and FQGNSA. V was trimmed by 5 bases and J by 1 base, leaving 14 bases between them. The CDR3: CASSLWGGQNTGELFF. The CDR3 DNA follows: TGTGCCAGCAGCCTCTGGGGGGGACAGAACACCGGGGAGCTGTTTTTT.

In this sample, this clone turned up once. The chain couples TRBV27 to TRBJ1-1; 7 bases align to TRBD1. The length of the CDR3 is 17 residues. V lost 2 bases to trimming and J lost 0 bases; unmatched junction nucleotides: 9. The germline V gene encodes CDR1 MNHEY and CDR2 SMNVEV (reference sequence). CDR3 sequence (DNA): TGTGCCAGCAGTTTAAAGGCACAGGGGACCTTGAACACTGAAGCTTTCTTT. As protein: CASSLKAQGTLNTEAFF.

The chain links TRBV19 to TRBJ1-5, with D tentatively TRBD1 (6 bases). Germline values: CDR1 LNHDA, CDR2 SQIVND (reference sequence). V was clipped by 7 bases and J by 5 bases, with 18 bases between them. CDR3 length: 15 residues. The DNA for the CDR3 is TGTGCCAGTACTACGGGACACCAGGTCGATCAGCCCCAGCATTTT. Amino acids: CASTTGHQVDQPQHF.

The rearrangement joins TRBV6-1 to TRBJ2-5; D possibly corresponds to TRBD2 (7 bases). CDR1 is MNHNS and CDR2 is SASEGT in the germline V gene. With 2 bases removed from V and 5 bases from J, the gap between germline ends came to 15 bases. The CDR3 length is 15 residues. The CDR3 sequence: CASSELGGGSETQYF. The DNA of the CDR3 is TGTGCCAGCAGTGAATTGGGGGGGGGCTCGGAGACCCAGTACTTC.

The chain combines TRBV11-1 with TRBJ2-5, with a weak D call TRBD1 (5 bases). Trimming removed 0 bases from V and 7 bases from J, with 9 bases in between. This CDR3 has 13 residues. The V gene's germline CDR1 is SGHAT and CDR2 FQDESV (reference sequence). CDR3 nucleotide sequence: TGTGCCAGCAGCTTAGCAGGGGTCCGGACCCAGTACTTC. Its translation is CASSLAGVRTQYF.

This rearrangement joins TRBV5-1 to TRBJ1-1, with D perhaps matching TRBD1 (6 bases). Germline V gene lookup returns CDR1 SGHRS and CDR2 YFSETQ. The CDR3 totals 16 residues. Deletions cut 2 bases from V and 4 bases from J, with 18 bases between. The CDR3 coding sequence is TGCGCCAGCAGCTTAAGCGCAGGGGCGATTATCACTGAAGCTTTCTTT. Its protein product is CASSLSAGAIITEAFF.

The CDR3 reads CASRGTSGSYNEQFF. Written as DNA, the CDR3 is TGTGCCAGCAGGGGGACTAGCGGCTCCTACAATGAGCAGTTCTTC. The rearrangement links TRBV2 to TRBJ2-1, with 11 bases identical to TRBD2. This CDR3 contains 15 residues. The ends lost 6 bases at V and 0 bases at J; junction bases unmatched: 1. Germline V gene data show CDR1 as SNHLY and CDR2 as FYNNEI.

The V gene is TRBV24-1, the J gene TRBJ2-1; D is perhaps TRBD2 (6 bases). The V and J ends lost 3 bases and 0 bases respectively, with 11 bases between them. The CDR3 has 16 amino acids. Germline CDR1 and CDR2: KGHDR and SFDVKD. As DNA, the CDR3 is TGTGCCACCAGTGATACTGTCGGGGGCTCCTACAATGAGCAGTTCTTC. Translation: CATSDTVGGSYNEQFF.

The chain recombines TRBV19 with TRBJ1-4; 9 bases are a match to TRBD1. J was trimmed by 4 bases and V by 5 bases; bases with no gene match: 5. Germline CDR1 and CDR2: LNHDA and SQIVND (reference sequence). The CDR3 runs 15 residues. As DNA, the CDR3 is TGTGCCAGTAGTCTCGGGACAGGGAATAATGAAAAACTGTTTTTT. As protein: CASSLGTGNNEKLFF.

This rearrangement joins TRBV4-3 to TRBJ1-1; D remains unclear. The CDR3 has 13 amino acids. Germline CDR1 and CDR2: LGHNA and YSLEER. Trimming pared 3 bases from V and 1 base from J, leaving 6 bases between. The CDR3 DNA sequence: TGCGCCAGCAGCCACCTAGGGAACACTGAAGCTTTCTTT. It is translated as CASSHLGNTEAFF.

The chain recombines TRBV19 with TRBJ1-2, with 8 bases matching TRBD1. V lost 3 bases and J lost 8; bases outside the gene matches: 8. Germline CDR1 reads LNHDA; CDR2 reads SQIVND (reference sequence). The CDR3 length is 14 residues. CDR3 coding DNA: TGTGCCAGTAGTATCAACCCGGACAGGGAAGGCTACACCTTC. It codes for CASSINPDREGYTF.

The V gene is TRBV5-1, the J gene TRBJ2-3; D not certain. The CDR3 runs to 14 residues. V was clipped by 6 bases and J by 5 bases, with 16 bases between them. The germline V gene has CDR1 SGHRS and CDR2 YFSETQ. CDR3 residues: CASTIAGMVDTQYF. The CDR3 coding sequence is TGCGCCAGCACCATTGCCGGTATGGTAGATACGCAGTATTTT.

V is TRBV12-3 or TRBV12-4 and J is TRBJ1-1; weak D call: TRBD1 (6 bases). There are 12 residues in the CDR3. Trimming stripped 6 bases from V and 3 bases from J, with 8 bases between. The CDR3, as DNA: TGTGCCAGCAGGGGGGCCTACACTGAAGCTTTCTTT. It translates to CASRGAYTEAFF.

The sample holds one count of this clone. The J gene is TRBJ2-1, the V gene TRBV3-1 (or the pseudogene TRBV3-2), with 11 bases fitting TRBD2. V was clipped by 6 bases and J by 7 bases; unmatched bases: 8. This CDR3 region has 15 residues. Per the germline V gene, CDR1 is LGHDT and CDR2 is YNNKEL (reference sequence). The CDR3 sequence: CASSYPSGGWNEQFF. The CDR3 bases are TGTGCCAGCAGTTACCCTAGCGGGGGGTGGAATGAGCAGTTCTTC.

The rearrangement joins TRBV5-4 to TRBJ2-1; the D is unclear. The CDR3 is 13 amino acids. CDR1 is SGHNT and CDR2 is YYREEE in the germline V gene (reference sequence). The V end lost 0 bases, the J end lost 4 bases, and 5 bases lay between the germline ends. In nucleotides, the CDR3 is TGTGCCAGCAGCTTGGATCGGTACAATGAGCAGTTCTTC. Translated: CASSLDRYNEQFF.

The V and J genes are TRBV11-3 and TRBJ2-7; the match to TRBD1 covers 7 bases. The junction had 11 bases not matched to a gene; V was cut back by 4 bases and J by 2 bases. This CDR3 is built from 16 residues. Germline CDR1 SGHNT, CDR2 YENEEA. Here the CDR3 reads CASSSAPGQPTYEQYF. The CDR3 DNA sequence: TGTGCCAGCAGCTCCGCGCCGGGACAGCCAACCTACGAGCAGTACTTC.

The count of this clone is one. The rearrangement uses TRBV5-1 and TRBJ2-5, with D tentatively TRBD2 (5 bases). V was clipped by 2 bases and J by 2 bases, with 13 bases between them. The CDR3 loop spans 15 amino acids. Germline CDR1 SGHRS, CDR2 YFSETQ. The DNA of the CDR3 is TGCGCCAGCAGCTTACAAACCGGGGTACAAGAGACCCAGTACTTC. It is translated as CASSLQTGVQETQYF.

The rearrangement joins TRBV7-8 to TRBJ2-7; 7 bases align to TRBD2. There are 14 residues in the CDR3. CDR1 is SGHVS and CDR2 is FQNEAQ in the germline V gene. The J segment lost 3 bases and the V segment lost 7 bases, leaving 9 bases of the junction unmatched. CDR3 region: CASKVEAGSYEQYF. The CDR3, as DNA: TGTGCCAGCAAAGTAGAAGCGGGGAGCTACGAGCAGTACTTC.

This chain connects TRBV6-5 to TRBJ1-2; D call uncertain. Germline V gene sequence: CDR1 MNHEY, CDR2 SVGAGI. V was pared by 6 bases and J by 4 bases, with 15 bases between. This CDR3 spans 14 amino acids. The chain's CDR3 is CASRDSGGVYGYTF. The CDR3, as DNA: TGTGCCAGCAGGGACTCCGGCGGTGTCTATGGCTACACCTTC.